The sample holds one count of the clone carrying this TCR beta chain. This sample stems from a study of control samples from healthy donors and cancer patients. In germline, CDR1 is ENHRY, CDR2 SYGVKD. V was shortened by 0 bases and J by 3 bases, with 8 bases between the two germline ends. The CDR3 is 14 residues long. Using immunoSEQ multiplex PCR, the repertoire was profiled, and TCRdb retains in-frame clones only, with some absent. Here the sample spans about 160,000 clones, 95% to 96% being singletons. This rearrangement joins TRBV10-3 to TRBJ1-1, with D uncertain. The sequence was collected from a woman younger than 45 in good health. The specimen was blood. The CDR3 DNA sequence: TGTGCCATCAGTGAGTCGAGAGGTGACACTGAAGCTTTCTTT. Translated, it gives CAISESRGDTEAFF.